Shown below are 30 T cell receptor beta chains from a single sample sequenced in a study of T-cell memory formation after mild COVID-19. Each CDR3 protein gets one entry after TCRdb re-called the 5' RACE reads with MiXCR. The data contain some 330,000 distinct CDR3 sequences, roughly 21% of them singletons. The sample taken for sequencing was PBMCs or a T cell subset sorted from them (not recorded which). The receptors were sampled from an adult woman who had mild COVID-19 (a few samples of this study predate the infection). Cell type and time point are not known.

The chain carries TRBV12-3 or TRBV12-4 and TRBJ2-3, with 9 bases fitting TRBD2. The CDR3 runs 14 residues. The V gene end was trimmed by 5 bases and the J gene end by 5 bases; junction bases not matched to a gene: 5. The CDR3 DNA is TGTGCCAGCAGTGAAGCGGGGGGTGAAGATACGCAGTATTTT. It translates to CASSEAGGEDTQYF.

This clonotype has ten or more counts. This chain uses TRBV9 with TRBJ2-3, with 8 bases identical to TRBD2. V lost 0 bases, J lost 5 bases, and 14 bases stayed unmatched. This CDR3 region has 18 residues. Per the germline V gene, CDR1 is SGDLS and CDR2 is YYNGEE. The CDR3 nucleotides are TGTGCCAGCAGCGTAGAGATTGGGACGGGAGGGCCGATAGATACGCAGTATTTT. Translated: CASSVEIGTGGPIDTQYF.

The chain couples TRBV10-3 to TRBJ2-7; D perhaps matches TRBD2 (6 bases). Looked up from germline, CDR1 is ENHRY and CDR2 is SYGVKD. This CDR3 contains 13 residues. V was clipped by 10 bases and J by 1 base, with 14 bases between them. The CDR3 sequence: CATSGLGSYEQYF. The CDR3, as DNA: TGTGCCACTTCGGGACTGGGATCCTACGAGCAGTACTTC.

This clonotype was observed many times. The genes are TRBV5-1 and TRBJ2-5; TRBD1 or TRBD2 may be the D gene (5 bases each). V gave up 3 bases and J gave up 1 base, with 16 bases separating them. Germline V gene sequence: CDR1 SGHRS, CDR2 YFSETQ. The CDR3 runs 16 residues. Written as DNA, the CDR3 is TGCGCCAGCAGCTGGGGCCTTTTCGGGACCCAAGAGACCCAGTACTTC. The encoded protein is CASSWGLFGTQETQYF.

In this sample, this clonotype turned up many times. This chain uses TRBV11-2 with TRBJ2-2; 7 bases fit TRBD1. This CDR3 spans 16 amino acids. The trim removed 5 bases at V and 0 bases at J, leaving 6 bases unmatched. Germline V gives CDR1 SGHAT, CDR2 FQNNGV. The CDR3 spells CASSPRQGANTGELFF. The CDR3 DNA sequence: TGTGCCAGCAGCCCCAGACAGGGCGCGAACACCGGGGAGCTGTTTTTT.

The CDR3 is CASSFRLAGETQYF. The DNA for the CDR3 is TGTGCCAGCAGTTTTCGTCTTGCTGGGGAGACCCAGTACTTC. V and J are TRBV12-3 or TRBV12-4 and TRBJ2-5; no reliable D call. The length of the CDR3 is 14 residues. V shed 3 bases and J shed 5 bases, with 13 bases lying between them.

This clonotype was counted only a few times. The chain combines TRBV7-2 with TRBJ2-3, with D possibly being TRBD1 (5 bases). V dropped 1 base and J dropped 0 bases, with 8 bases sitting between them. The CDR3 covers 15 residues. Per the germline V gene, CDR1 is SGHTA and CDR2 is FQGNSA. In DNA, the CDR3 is TGTGCCAGCAGCTTAGGACAGATGAGCACAGATACGCAGTATTTT. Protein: CASSLGQMSTDTQYF.

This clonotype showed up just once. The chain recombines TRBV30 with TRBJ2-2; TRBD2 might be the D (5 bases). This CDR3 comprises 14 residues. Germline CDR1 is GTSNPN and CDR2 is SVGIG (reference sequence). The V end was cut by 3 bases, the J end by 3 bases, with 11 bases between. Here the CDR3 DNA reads TGTGCCTGGAGGGACTTGGAAGACACCGGGGAGCTGTTTTTT. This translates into CAWRDLEDTGELFF. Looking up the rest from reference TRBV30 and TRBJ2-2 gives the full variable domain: SQTIHQWPATLVQPVGSPLSLECTVEGTSNPNLYWYRQAAGRGLQLLFYSVGIGQISSEVPQNLSASRPQDRQFILSSKKLLLSDSGFYLCAWRDLEDTGELFFGEGSRLTVL.

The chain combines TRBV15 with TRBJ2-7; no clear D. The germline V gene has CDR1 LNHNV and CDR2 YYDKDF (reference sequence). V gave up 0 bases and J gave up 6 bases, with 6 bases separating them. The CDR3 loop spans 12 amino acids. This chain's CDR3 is CATSRDVGEQYF. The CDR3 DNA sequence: TGTGCCACCAGCAGAGATGTCGGCGAGCAGTACTTC.

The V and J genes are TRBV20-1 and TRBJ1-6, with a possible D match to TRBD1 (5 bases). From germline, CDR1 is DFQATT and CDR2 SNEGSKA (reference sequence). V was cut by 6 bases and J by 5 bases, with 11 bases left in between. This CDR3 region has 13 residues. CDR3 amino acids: CSATLQDNSPLHF. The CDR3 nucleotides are TGCAGTGCCACCTTACAGGATAATTCACCCCTCCACTTT.

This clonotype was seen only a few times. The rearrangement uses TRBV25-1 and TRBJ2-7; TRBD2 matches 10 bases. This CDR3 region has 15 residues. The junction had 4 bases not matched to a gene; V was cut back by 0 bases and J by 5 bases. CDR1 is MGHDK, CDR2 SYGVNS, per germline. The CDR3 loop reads CASSEYKTSGNEQYF. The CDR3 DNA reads TGTGCCAGCAGTGAATATAAAACTAGCGGGAACGAGCAGTACTTC.

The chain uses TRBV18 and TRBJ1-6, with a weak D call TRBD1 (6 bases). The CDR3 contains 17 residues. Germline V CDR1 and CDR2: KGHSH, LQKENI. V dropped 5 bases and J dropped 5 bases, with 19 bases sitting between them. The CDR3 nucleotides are TGTGCCAGCTCAGTCACGGGGTTCGCAGGGGATAATTCACCCCTCCACTTT. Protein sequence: CASSVTGFAGDNSPLHF.

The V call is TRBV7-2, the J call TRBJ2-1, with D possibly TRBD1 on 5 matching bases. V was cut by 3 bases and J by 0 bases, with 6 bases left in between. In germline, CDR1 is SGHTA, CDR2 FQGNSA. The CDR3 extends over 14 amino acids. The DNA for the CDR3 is TGTGCCAGCAGCTTTGACAGCTCCTACAATGAGCAGTTCTTC. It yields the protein CASSFDSSYNEQFF. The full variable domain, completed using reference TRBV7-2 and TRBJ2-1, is GAGVSQSPSNKVTEKGKDVELRCDPISGHTALYWYRQSLGQGLEFLIYFQGNSAPDKSGLPSDRFSAERTGGSVSTLTIQRTQQEDSAVYLCASSFDSSYNEQFFGPGTRLTVL.

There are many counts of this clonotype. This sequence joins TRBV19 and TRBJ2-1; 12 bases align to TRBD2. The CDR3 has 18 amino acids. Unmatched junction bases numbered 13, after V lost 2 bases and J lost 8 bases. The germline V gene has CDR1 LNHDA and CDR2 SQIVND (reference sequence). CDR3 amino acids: CASSILAGGLASGYEQFF. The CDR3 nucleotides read TGTGCCAGTAGTATACTAGCGGGGGGGCTTGCGTCGGGCTATGAGCAGTTCTTC.

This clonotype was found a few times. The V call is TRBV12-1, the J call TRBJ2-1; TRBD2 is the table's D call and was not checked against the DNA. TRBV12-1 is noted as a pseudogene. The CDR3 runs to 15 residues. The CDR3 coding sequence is TGTGCCAGCAGTCTCGGGACTAGCAATTTCGATGAGCAGTTCTTC. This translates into CASSLGTSNFDEQFF.

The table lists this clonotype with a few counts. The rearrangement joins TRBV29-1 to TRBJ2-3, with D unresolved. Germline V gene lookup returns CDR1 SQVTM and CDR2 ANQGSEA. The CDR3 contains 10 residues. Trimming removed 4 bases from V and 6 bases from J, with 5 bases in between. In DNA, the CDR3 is TGCAGCGTTGGAGAGGATACGCAGTATTTT. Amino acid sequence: CSVGEDTQYF.

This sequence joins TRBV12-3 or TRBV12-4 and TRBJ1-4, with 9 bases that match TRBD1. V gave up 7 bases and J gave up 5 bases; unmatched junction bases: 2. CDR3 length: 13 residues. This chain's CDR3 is CASIGTGNEKLFF. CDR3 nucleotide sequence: TGTGCCAGCATCGGGACAGGGAATGAAAAACTGTTTTTT.

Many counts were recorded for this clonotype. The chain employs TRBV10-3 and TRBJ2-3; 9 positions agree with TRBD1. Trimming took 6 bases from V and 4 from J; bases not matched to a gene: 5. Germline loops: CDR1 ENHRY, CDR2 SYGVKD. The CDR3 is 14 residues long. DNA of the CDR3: TGTGCCATCAGGGACACAGGGGGCGCAGATACGCAGTATTTT. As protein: CAIRDTGGADTQYF.

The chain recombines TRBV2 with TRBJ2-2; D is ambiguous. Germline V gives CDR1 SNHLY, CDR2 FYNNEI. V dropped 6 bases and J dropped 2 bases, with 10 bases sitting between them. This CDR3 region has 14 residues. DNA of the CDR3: TGTGCCAGCAGGGCAAATGACAACACCGGGGAGCTGTTTTTT. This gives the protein CASRANDNTGELFF.

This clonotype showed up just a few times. The CDR3, as DNA: TGTGCCAGCAGTTACTCAAGACTAGCGGGAGACTCAGATACGCAGTATTTT. This translates into CASSYSRLAGDSDTQYF. The chain links TRBV6-5 to TRBJ2-3, with 12 bases aligning to TRBD2. The trim removed 0 bases at V and 4 bases at J, leaving 5 bases unmatched. The V gene's germline CDR1 is MNHEY and CDR2 SVGAGI. The length of the CDR3 is 17 residues.

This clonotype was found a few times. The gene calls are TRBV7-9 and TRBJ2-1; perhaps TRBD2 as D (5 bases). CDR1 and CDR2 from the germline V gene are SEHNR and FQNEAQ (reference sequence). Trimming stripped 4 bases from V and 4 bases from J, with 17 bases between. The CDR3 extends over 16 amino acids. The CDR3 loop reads CASSSGGPSPYNEQFF. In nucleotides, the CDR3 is TGTGCCAGCAGCTCGGGCGGGCCCTCTCCATACAATGAGCAGTTCTTC.

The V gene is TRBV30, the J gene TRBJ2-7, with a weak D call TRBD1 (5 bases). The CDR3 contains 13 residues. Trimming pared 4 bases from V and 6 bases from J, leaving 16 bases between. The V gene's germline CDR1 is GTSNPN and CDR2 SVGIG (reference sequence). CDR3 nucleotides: TGTGCCTGGACCTCCCGGACATCCCGCGAGCAGTACTTC. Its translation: CAWTSRTSREQYF. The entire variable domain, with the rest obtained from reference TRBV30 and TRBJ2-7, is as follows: SQTIHQWPATLVQPVGSPLSLECTVEGTSNPNLYWYRQAAGRGLQLLFYSVGIGQISSEVPQNLSASRPQDRQFILSSKKLLLSDSGFYLCAWTSRTSREQYFGPGTRLTVT.

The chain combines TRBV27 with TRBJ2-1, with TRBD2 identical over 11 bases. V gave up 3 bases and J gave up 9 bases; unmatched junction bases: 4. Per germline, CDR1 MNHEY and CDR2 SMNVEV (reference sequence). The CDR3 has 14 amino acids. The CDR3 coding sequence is TGTGCCAGCAGTTTTAGCGGGGGGGCCGCTGAGCAGTTCTTC. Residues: CASSFSGGAAEQFF.

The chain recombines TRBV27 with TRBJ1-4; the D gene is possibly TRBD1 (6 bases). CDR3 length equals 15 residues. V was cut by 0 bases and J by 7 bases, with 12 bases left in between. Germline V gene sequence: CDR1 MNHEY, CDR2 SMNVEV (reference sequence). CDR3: CASSLSGGMFEKLFF. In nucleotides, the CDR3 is TGTGCCAGCAGTTTATCAGGGGGAATGTTTGAAAAACTGTTTTTT.

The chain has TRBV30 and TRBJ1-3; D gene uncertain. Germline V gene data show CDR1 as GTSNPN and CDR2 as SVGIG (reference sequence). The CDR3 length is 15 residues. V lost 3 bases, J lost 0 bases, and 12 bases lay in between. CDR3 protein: CAWRGTRSSGNTIYF. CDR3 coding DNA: TGTGCCTGGAGGGGCACCAGGAGCTCTGGAAACACCATATATTTT.

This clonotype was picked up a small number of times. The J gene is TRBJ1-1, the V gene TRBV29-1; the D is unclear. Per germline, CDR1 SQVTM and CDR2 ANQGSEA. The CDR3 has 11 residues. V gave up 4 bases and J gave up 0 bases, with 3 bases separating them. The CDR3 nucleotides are TGCAGCGTTGCACTGAACACTGAAGCTTTCTTT. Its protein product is CSVALNTEAFF.

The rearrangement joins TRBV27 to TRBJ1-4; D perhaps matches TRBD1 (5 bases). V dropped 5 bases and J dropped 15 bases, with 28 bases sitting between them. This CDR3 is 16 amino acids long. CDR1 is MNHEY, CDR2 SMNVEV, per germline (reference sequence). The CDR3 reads CASSNRETARPGKLFF. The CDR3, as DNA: TGTGCCAGCAGTAATCGGGAGACAGCTAGGCCTGGGAAGTTGTTTTTT.

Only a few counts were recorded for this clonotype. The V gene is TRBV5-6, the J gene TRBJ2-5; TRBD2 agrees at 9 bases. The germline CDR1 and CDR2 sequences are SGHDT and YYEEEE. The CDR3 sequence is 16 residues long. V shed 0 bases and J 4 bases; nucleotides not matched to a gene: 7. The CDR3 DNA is TGTGCCAGCAGCTTGGCGATAGCGGGGGTATCAGAGACCCAGTACTTC. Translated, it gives CASSLAIAGVSETQYF.

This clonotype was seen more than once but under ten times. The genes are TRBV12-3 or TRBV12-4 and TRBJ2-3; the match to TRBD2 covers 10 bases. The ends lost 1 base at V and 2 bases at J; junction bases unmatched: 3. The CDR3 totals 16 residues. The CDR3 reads CASSLVAGGYTDTQYF. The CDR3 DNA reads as TGTGCCAGCAGTTTAGTAGCGGGGGGTTACACAGATACGCAGTATTTT.

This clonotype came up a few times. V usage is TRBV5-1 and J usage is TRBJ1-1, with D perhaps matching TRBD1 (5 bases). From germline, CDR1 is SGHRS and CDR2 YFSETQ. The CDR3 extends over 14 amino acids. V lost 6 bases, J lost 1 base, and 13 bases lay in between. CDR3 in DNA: TGCGCCAGCACCCAGGGAGGAAGGAACACTGAAGCTTTCTTT. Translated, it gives CASTQGGRNTEAFF.